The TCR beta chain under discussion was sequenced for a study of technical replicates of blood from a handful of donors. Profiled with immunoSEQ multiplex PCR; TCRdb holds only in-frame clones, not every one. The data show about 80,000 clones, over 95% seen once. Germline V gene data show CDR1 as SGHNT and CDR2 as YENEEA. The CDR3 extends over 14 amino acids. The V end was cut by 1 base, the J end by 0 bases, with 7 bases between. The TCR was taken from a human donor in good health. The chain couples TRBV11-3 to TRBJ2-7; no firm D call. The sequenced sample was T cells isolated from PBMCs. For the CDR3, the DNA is TGTGCCAGCAGCTTAGCGAGGAGCTCCTACGAGCAGTACTTC. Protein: CASSLARSSYEQYF.